These 16 T cell receptor beta chains share one sample of origin, sequenced in a study of blood T cells in healthy people across ages. The use of a sample-barcoded 5' primer and a J-beta primer mix characterized a second PCR of about 7 to 12 cycles. TCRdb redid the calling of the 5' RACE reads with MiXCR, one entry per CDR3 protein. Of 650,000 to 700,000 distinct CDR3 sequences listed, 40% to 65% were seen once; the top ten hold approximately 12%. The material sequenced was blood. These TCRs come from a woman aged 80 or over in good health.

The rearrangement links TRBV20-1 to TRBJ2-7, with 11 bases identical to TRBD2. The J call may be faulty, since TRBJ2-5 better matches the DNA end. Germline lookup yields CDR1 DFQATT and CDR2 SNEGSKA (reference sequence). CDR3 length: 16 amino acids. The CDR3 reads CSARDPSGGSGETQYF. CDR3 nucleotide sequence: TGCAGTGCTAGAGATCCTAGCGGGGGGTCGGGTGAGACCCAGTACTTC.

The rearrangement links TRBV7-8 to TRBJ2-4; 9 bases are a match to TRBD1. The length of the CDR3 is 16 residues. Looked up from germline, CDR1 is SGHVS and CDR2 is FQNEAQ. The trim removed 5 bases at V and 1 base at J, leaving 6 bases unmatched. The CDR3 nucleotides are TGTGCCAGCAGCGTACAGGGGGCGACGGCCAAAAACATTCAGTACTTC. Translated: CASSVQGATAKNIQYF.

This sequence joins TRBV7-3 and TRBJ2-5; 7 nucleotides match TRBD1. The CDR3 consists of 16 residues. CDR1 and CDR2 (germline): SGHTA, FQGTGA. V lost 5 bases to trimming and J lost 2 bases; unmatched junction nucleotides: 11. In nucleotides, the CDR3 is TGTGCCAGCAGCCCACATCCCCCGGGACAGCAAGAGACCCAGTACTTC. Protein sequence: CASSPHPPGQQETQYF.

V is TRBV5-1 and J is TRBJ2-2, with D unclear. The germline gives CDR1 SGHRS, CDR2 YFSETQ. The CDR3 has 15 amino acids. V was trimmed by 4 bases and J by 0 bases, leaving 10 bases between them. The CDR3: CASSRNAPNTGELFF. The DNA for the CDR3 is TGCGCCAGCAGCCGGAACGCACCGAACACCGGGGAGCTGTTTTTT.

The V gene is TRBV6-5, the J gene TRBJ2-5; D ambiguous. The V end lost 6 bases, the J end lost 5 bases, and 13 bases lay between the germline ends. CDR3 length equals 13 residues. Germline CDR1 MNHEY, CDR2 SVGAGI. CDR3 coding DNA: TGTGCCAGCAGCAGGTTGTTCGAGGAGACCCAGTACTTC. This codes for CASSRLFEETQYF.

This clonotype was detected a few times. V usage is TRBV2 and J usage is TRBJ1-5; D might be TRBD1 (5 bases). The germline V gene encodes CDR1 SNHLY and CDR2 FYNNEI. V lost 5 bases, J lost 7 bases, and 12 bases lay in between. This CDR3 comprises 13 residues. The CDR3, as DNA: TGTGCCAGCAGTAACGGGGGAAGGCAGCCCCAGCATTTT. Translated: CASSNGGRQPQHF.

The rearrangement joins TRBV2 to TRBJ2-1; D unclear. The CDR3 runs to 9 residues. Trimming left V 3 bases short and J 12 bases short, with 3 bases between. CDR1 and CDR2 (germline): SNHLY, FYNNEI. The CDR3 DNA sequence: TGTGCCAGCAGTGAGTGGCAGTTCTTC. Its translation: CASSEWQFF.

The rearrangement links TRBV10-3 to TRBJ2-7; D gene unclear. The germline gives CDR1 ENHRY, CDR2 SYGVKD. Trimming stripped 0 bases from V and 4 bases from J, with 7 bases between. This CDR3 is built from 13 residues. The CDR3 region is CAISESRPYEQYF. CDR3 bases: TGTGCCATCAGTGAGTCCCGTCCATACGAGCAGTACTTC.

With respect to this clonotype: With a much larger clone just one base away, this may be a read error. The chain links TRBV5-1 to TRBJ2-1, with D maybe TRBD2 (5 bases). Trimming pared 4 bases from V and 2 bases from J, leaving 10 bases between. Germline CDR1 SGHRS, CDR2 YFSETQ. The CDR3 extends over 14 amino acids. The CDR3 sequence is CASSVRETYNEQFF. The CDR3 coding sequence is TGCGCCAGCAGCGTCCGGGAAACCTACAATGAGCAGTTCTTC.

The gene calls are TRBV18 and TRBJ2-7; D is perhaps TRBD1 or TRBD2 (5 bases each). Trimming left V 3 bases short and J 0 bases short, with 9 bases between. Germline CDR1 is KGHSH and CDR2 is LQKENI. The CDR3 covers 14 residues. The CDR3 DNA follows: TGTGCCAGCTCACCGGGGGTGAGCTCCTACGAGCAGTACTTC. It encodes CASSPGVSSYEQYF.

This clonotype appeared many times. The chain recombines TRBV6-5 with TRBJ1-1; D is possibly TRBD1 (5 bases). V lost 2 bases and J lost 2, with 9 bases in between. This CDR3 spans 14 amino acids. Germline V gene data show CDR1 as MNHEY and CDR2 as SVGAGI. CDR3 sequence (DNA): TGTGCCAGCAGTTACGTGGGGGGTAACACTGAAGCTTTCTTT. It yields the protein CASSYVGGNTEAFF.

This clonotype occurred many times. The chain recombines TRBV28 with TRBJ2-7; D might be TRBD1 or TRBD2, each matching 6 bases. V was shortened by 6 bases and J by 1 base, with 16 bases between the two germline ends. Germline-derived CDR1 and CDR2 are MDHEN and SYDVKM. This CDR3 has 15 amino acids. CDR3 bases: TGTGCCAGCAGCGTACACGGGGGCTCTTCCTACGAGCAGTACTTC. Encoded protein: CASSVHGGSSYEQYF.

The chain links TRBV10-3 to TRBJ2-4; TRBD1 agrees at 11 bases. The J call may not be correct, given that the DNA end is closer to TRBJ2-7. Germline CDR1 is ENHRY and CDR2 is SYGVKD. This CDR3 has 14 residues. CDR3 sequence reads: CAISDGQGANEQYF. The CDR3 bases are TGTGCCATCAGTGATGGACAGGGGGCTAACGAGCAGTACTTC.

The chain couples TRBV20-1 to TRBJ1-6; D call uncertain. The germline V and J ends were trimmed by 3 bases and 5 bases, with 14 bases remaining between them. From germline, CDR1 is DFQATT and CDR2 SNEGSKA (reference sequence). The CDR3 contains 15 residues. CDR3 sequence: CSARAIALDNSPLHF. The CDR3 DNA reads TGCAGTGCTAGGGCCATCGCCCTGGATAATTCACCCCTCCACTTT.

This clonotype was seen more than once but under ten times. Since a much larger clone is just one base distant, this may be a read error. The chain couples TRBV15 to TRBJ1-6; no firm D call. This CDR3 has 15 amino acids. Per germline, CDR1 LNHNV and CDR2 YYDKDF (reference sequence). CDR3 sequence reads: CATSRDRSDNSPPHF. CDR3 in DNA: TGTGCCACCAGCAGAGATCGATCCGATAATTCACCCCCCCACTTT.

This clonotype was seen ten or more times. The genes are TRBV11-2 and TRBJ2-5, with D possibly matching TRBD1 (5 bases). The DNA matches TRBJ2-7 better at its end, which makes the J call doubtful. The CDR3 covers 11 residues. Looked up from germline, CDR1 is SGHAT and CDR2 is FQNNGV. The CDR3 DNA is TGTGCCATTACAAGGGGAAGCGAGCAGTACTTC. It encodes CAITRGSEQYF.